The rows below give T cell receptor beta chains drawn from one sample of a study of cytomegalovirus exposure and HLA in healthy donors. The protocol was immunoSEQ multiplex PCR, while the TCRdb copy is restricted to in-frame clones and leaves out a portion. Among about 97,000 clones listed, 73% were seen once. The sample comprised PBMCs. The receptors were sampled from a man aged 35 to 55 in good health and CMV-seronegative. Both conserved end residues are part of each CDR3. Fields, in order: J gene, clone size, D gene, V gene, CDR3 DNA, CDR3 protein. The D gene is left open where the match is weak. Size tells how often a clone was seen (once, few, many) or the class of an expanded clone, and some rows leave it out.

J: TRBJ2-7
size: -
D: -
V: TRBV7-2
DNA: TGTGCCAGCAGCTTAGTTGGGGGGACAGCCGGGGACGAGCAGTACTTC
CDR3: CASSLVGGTAGDEQYF

J: TRBJ2-1
size: -
D: TRBD2
V: TRBV4-2
DNA: TGTGCCAGCAGCCCAGGACTAGCGGGGGCTAGTGAGCAGTTCTTC
CDR3: CASSPGLAGASEQFF

J: TRBJ2-1
size: -
D: TRBD1
V: TRBV11-3
DNA: TGTGCCAGCAGCCGAAAGAGGGACAGGGTGCAGTTCTTC
CDR3: CASSRKRDRVQFF

J: TRBJ2-2
size: -
D: TRBD2
V: TRBV10-3
DNA: TGTGCCATCAGTGGGACTAGCGGGGGAACCGGGGAGCTGTTTTTT
CDR3: CAISGTSGGTGELFF

J: TRBJ1-5
size: -
D: TRBD1
V: TRBV7-2
DNA: TGTGCCAGCAGCTTCCGACAGGGGGATGGCAATCAGCCCCAGCATTTT
CDR3: CASSFRQGDGNQPQHF

J: TRBJ2-7
size: -
D: -
V: TRBV9
DNA: TGTGCCAGCAGCGTAGACAGCCGAGGGATATACGAGCAGTACTTC
CDR3: CASSVDSRGIYEQYF

J: TRBJ1-3
size: -
D: -
V: TRBV5-1
DNA: TGCGCCAGCAGCTCCGGGGGACTCTCTGGAAACACCATATATTTT
CDR3: CASSSGGLSGNTIYF

J: TRBJ1-3
size: -
D: -
V: TRBV6-6
DNA: TGTGCCAGCAGTTTAATAGGAGTAAGCTCTGGAAACACCATATATTTT
CDR3: CASSLIGVSSGNTIYF

J: TRBJ1-4
size: -
D: -
V: TRBV7-2
DNA: TGTGCCAGCAGGCCTACAGCAACTAATGAAAAACTGTTTTTT
CDR3: CASRPTATNEKLFF

J: TRBJ2-2
size: -
D: -
V: TRBV5-1
DNA: TGCGCCAGCAGCTTGTCGATACTGGACACCGGGGAGCTGTTTTTT
CDR3: CASSLSILDTGELFF

J: TRBJ2-7
size: -
D: TRBD1
V: TRBV10-3
DNA: TGTGCCATCAGTGAGACGCAGTCCGGGACAGGGTGGCACGAGCAGTACTTC
CDR3: CAISETQSGTGWHEQYF

J: TRBJ2-7
size: once
D: TRBD1
V: TRBV6-5
DNA: TGTGCCAGCAGTTTGACAGGGGGCATGTACGAGCAGTACTTC
CDR3: CASSLTGGMYEQYF

J: TRBJ2-7
size: -
D: -
V: TRBV4-2
DNA: TGTGCCAGCAGCCAAGGGACAGAAGAGGGCTACGAGCAGTACTTC
CDR3: CASSQGTEEGYEQYF

J: TRBJ2-5
size: -
D: -
V: TRBV4-1
DNA: TGCGCCAGCAGCCAAGAGAACGGGGGCCAAGAGACCCAGTACTTC
CDR3: CASSQENGGQETQYF

J: TRBJ1-2
size: -
D: TRBD1
V: TRBV28
DNA: TGTGCCAGCAGTTTGGCCGGGACAGACGGCTACACCTTC
CDR3: CASSLAGTDGYTF

J: TRBJ2-7
size: -
D: TRBD2
V: TRBV19
DNA: TGTGCCAGTAGCGACCGGGGGGGCAGGACCTACGAGCAGTACTTC
CDR3: CASSDRGGRTYEQYF

J: TRBJ2-3
size: few
D: TRBD2
V: TRBV5-1
DNA: TGCGCCAGCAGTTCCACGACTAGCGGGAGCACAGATACGCAGTATTTT
CDR3: CASSSTTSGSTDTQYF